Only one count was recorded for the clone carrying this T cell receptor beta chain. At one end the junction does not follow the germline gene, possibly because of a read error. This specimen belongs to a study of blood T cell repertoires in COVID-19. Looking at the study overall: T cells, B-cell-depleted T cells, or PBMCs supplied cDNA or gDNA.

The CDR3 is 13 amino acids. Germline CDR1 is SGHKS and CDR2 is YYEKEE (reference sequence). Method: immunoSEQ multiplex PCR; TCRdb's copy keeps in-frame clones and lacks some. The sample carries 90,000 to 130,000 clones, approximately 86% recorded once. The chain joins TRBV5-5 to TRBJ1-1; a weak D match, TRBD1 (5 bases). This receptor was identified in a man aged 35 to 55 with acute or convalescent COVID-19. Source material: peripheral blood. The CDR3 protein is CASSLNRNAEAFF. CDR3 coding DNA: TGTGCCAGCAGCTTGAACAGGAACGCTGAAGCTTTCTTT.